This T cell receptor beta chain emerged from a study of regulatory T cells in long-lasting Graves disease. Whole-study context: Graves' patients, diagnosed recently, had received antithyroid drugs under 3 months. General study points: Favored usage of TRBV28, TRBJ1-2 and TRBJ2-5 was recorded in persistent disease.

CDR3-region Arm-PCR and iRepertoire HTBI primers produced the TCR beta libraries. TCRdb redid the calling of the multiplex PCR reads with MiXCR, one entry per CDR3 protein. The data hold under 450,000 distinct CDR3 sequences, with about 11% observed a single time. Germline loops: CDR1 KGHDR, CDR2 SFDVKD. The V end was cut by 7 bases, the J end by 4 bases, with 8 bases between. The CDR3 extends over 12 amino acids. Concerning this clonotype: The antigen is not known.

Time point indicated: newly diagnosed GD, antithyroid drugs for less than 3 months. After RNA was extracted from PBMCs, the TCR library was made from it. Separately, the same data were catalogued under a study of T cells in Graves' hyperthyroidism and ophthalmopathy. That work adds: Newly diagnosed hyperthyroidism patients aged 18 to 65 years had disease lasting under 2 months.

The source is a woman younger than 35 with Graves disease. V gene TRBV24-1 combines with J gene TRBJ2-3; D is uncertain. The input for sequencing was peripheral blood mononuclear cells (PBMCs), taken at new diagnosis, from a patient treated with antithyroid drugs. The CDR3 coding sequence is TGTGCCACCAGCCAGGCGGCAGATACGCAGTATTTT. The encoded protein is CATSQAADTQYF.